This TCR beta chain was captured by sequencing in a study of T cells after yellow fever vaccination. Study-wide results and limits: A small proportion of clonotypes was detected in both the CD4 and CD8 compartments.

TCRdb called the 5' RACE reads again in MiXCR, with one record for every CDR3 protein. Found here are tens of thousands of distinct CDR3 sequences, 3.4% of them singletons; the top ten hold approximately 0.89%. Judged by abundance, this clonotype is medium-sized (0.01 to 0.1%). CDR3 length: 17 residues. CDR1 MNHEY and CDR2 SMNVEV come from the germline V gene (reference sequence). V lost 1 base and J lost 3; bases outside the gene matches: 10. The sequences come from PBMCs, either bulk or a sorted T-cell subset (CD4+, CD8+, memory, or dextramer-sorted; not recorded which), collected 45 days after the first yellow fever vaccination. This TCR came from a man aged 18 to 29 who received the YFV17D yellow fever vaccine. This chain joins TRBV27 and TRBJ2-3; the match to TRBD1 covers 7 bases. The CDR3 spells CASSLLCLTGWTDTQYF. CDR3 in DNA: TGTGCCAGCAGTTTATTGTGTTTGACAGGGTGGACAGATACGCAGTATTTT.